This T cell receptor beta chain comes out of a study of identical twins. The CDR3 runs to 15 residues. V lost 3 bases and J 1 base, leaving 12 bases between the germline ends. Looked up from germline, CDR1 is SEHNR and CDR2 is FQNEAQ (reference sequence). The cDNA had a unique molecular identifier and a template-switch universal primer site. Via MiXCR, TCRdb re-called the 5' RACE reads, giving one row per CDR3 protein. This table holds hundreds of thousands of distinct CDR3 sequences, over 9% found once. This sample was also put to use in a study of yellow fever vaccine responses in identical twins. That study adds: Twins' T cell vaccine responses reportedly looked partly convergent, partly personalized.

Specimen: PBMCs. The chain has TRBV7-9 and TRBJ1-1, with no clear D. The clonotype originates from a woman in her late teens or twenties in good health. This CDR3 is CASSFGVPGNTEAFF. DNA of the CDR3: TGTGCCAGCAGCTTCGGAGTCCCAGGGAACACTGAAGCTTTCTTT.